Sequencing of this T cell receptor beta chain was carried out in a study of beta chain features in type 1 diabetes (dated by TCRdb to 2017 to 2018). Background on the whole study: Mean age, gender distribution, total cell number and subset yield did not differ between patients and healthy donors. Whereas all 28 donors provided naive and central memory subsets, regulatory and stem cell-like memory subsets were isolated from just 8 patients and roughly eight healthy donors. The study compared TCRB repertoires of sorted circulating CD4+ T cell subsets between recently diagnosed type 1 diabetes patients and matched healthy donors. Across all samples, some 100,000,000 sorted cells were examined, and cell number per subset correlated strongly with RNA yield.

Each donor gave one peripheral blood draw, averaging roughly 120 mL, which was collected into heparinised tubes. A BD FACSAria II and a panel including CD45RO, CCR7, CD25, CD127, CD95 and CD27 were used to sort naive, central memory, regulatory and stem cell-like memory CD4+ T cells. Every sorted population had a purity above 95%. PBMCs were separated immediately by Lymphoprep density gradient centrifugation and were stained directly, without being cultured. So that batch effects would be minimized, each experiment stained and sorted samples in pairs, pairing one healthy donor with one patient. Study-level results and caveats: A moderate but significant shortening of TCRB CDR3 length was observed in type 1 diabetes patients in all four CD4+ subsets. At VDJ recombination sites, type 1 diabetes patients had fewer insertions and more deleted nucleotides, which implies abnormalities in thymic rearrangement. Naive, central memory and regulatory TCRB repertoires appeared to be more alike among patients than among healthy donors. Shorter templates might have been favored by PCR, but patient and control samples were amplified and corrected together, so both groups would have been affected equally by any skew. Because small numbers of individuals were included in the HLA sub-analyses, any influence of HLA type on TCRB rearrangement was left unresolved. Sequencing cDNA rather than genomic DNA could over-represent highly expressing activated cells, although activation and CD3 levels did not differ between groups.

The High Capacity cDNA Reverse Transcription Kit was used to reverse transcribe all of the isolated RNA, meaning that expressed TCRB transcripts were what got sequenced. Naive, central memory and regulatory T cell samples underwent deep immunoSEQ sequencing, averaging around 4 million total reads per sample. Sorted cells were lysed in RLT buffer and RNA was extracted with DNase-treated RNeasy Micro or Mini kits, depending on cell number. To prevent cross-contamination, every cell subset was processed on its own, while patient and healthy donor samples were processed together. The immunoSEQ multiplex PCR was used to amplify TCRB sequences from cDNA, generating 87-bp fragments that spanned the CDR3 region. Sequencing of the amplicons was done on the Illumina HiSeq platform. Regarding the original processing steps: PCR bias was corrected computationally using synthetic template baselines, and reads within Hamming distance 2 were collapsed, with unmergeable singletons discarded. By aligning reads against IMGT, V, D and J genes, CDR3 length, and insertions or deletions at six rearrangement sites were assigned. Clonotype counts were normalized to sorted cell number within each subset before computing true diversity and Gini coefficients with the tcR R package. Repertoire sharing was quantified using the overlap coefficient calculated on TCRB nucleotide sequences. This immuneACCESS table, as held by TCRdb, lists in-frame sequences with V and J called but not all clones. Of the missing ones, under half trace to an unresolved V gene in checked studies; the others have no known cause. Clone size and V and J calls were adopted from that table, with D and trimming inferred from the DNA. The sample yields about 320,000 clones; approximately 15% were counted once. Roughly 6.7% of the sample rests with the top ten.

With respect to this clone: Its antigen has not been determined. It has no much larger one-base neighbor in the sample; base qualities were not kept.

CDR1 and CDR2 (MGHRA, YSYEKL) derive from the germline V gene. The junction carries 6 bases between V and J, which are trimmed by 1 base and 5 bases respectively. Reading from cysteine to phenylalanine, the CDR3 counts 13 amino acids. Only CDR3 DNA remains: 39 bases, in frame from the first base. Sequencing was performed on central memory CD4+ T cells from blood. This receptor was taken from a man aged 25 to 45 in good health. The chain couples TRBV4-1 to TRBJ1-5, with TRBD1 tentatively as D gene (5 bases match). Read as DNA, the sequence is TGCGCCAGCAGCCAAGCCAGGGATCAGCCCCAGCATTTT. This yields the protein CASSQARDQPQHF.